This is a list of T cell receptor beta chains from one sample in a study of blood T cell repertoires in COVID-19. Produced via immunoSEQ multiplex PCR; TCRdb's table is partial and in-frame only. The table includes approximately 300,000 clones, 87% detected once. Sequences were obtained from PBMCs or T cells enriched from blood (not recorded which). The receptors stem from a woman aged 30 to 39 who had recovered from COVID-19. Both conserved end residues are part of each CDR3. The D gene is left open where the match is weak. Clone size is stated in some rows and not others, as once, few, many or a class when expanded.

TRBV3-1/TRBV3-2	TRBJ1-5	-	TRBD1	CASSQNPSTGSNQPQHF	TGTGCCAGCAGCCAAAACCCCTCGACAGGGAGCAATCAGCCCCAGCATTTT
TRBV2	TRBJ1-2	-	TRBD1	CASSRGQAYGYTF	TGTGCCAGCAGTCGAGGACAGGCTTATGGCTACACCTTC
TRBV7-9	TRBJ1-2	few	-	CASSLSGRAQGYTF	TGTGCCAGCAGCTTATCGGGCAGGGCACAGGGCTACACCTTC
TRBV5-6	TRBJ1-2	-	TRBD1	CASTMQGELYGYTF	TGTGCCAGCACAATGCAGGGGGAACTCTATGGCTACACCTTC
TRBV2	TRBJ1-2	-	-	CASSRQVANYGYTF	TGTGCCAGCAGTAGACAGGTAGCTAACTATGGCTACACCTTC
TRBV19	TRBJ1-5	-	-	CASRRINQPQHF	TGTGCCAGTAGGCGGATCAATCAGCCCCAGCATTTT
TRBV30	TRBJ1-5	-	TRBD1	CAWSVQGSVRPQHF	TGTGCCTGGAGTGTACAGGGGTCTGTGCGGCCCCAGCATTTT
TRBV3-1/TRBV3-2	TRBJ1-3	-	-	CASSGRGGGNTIYF	TGTGCCAGCAGCGGTAGGGGGGGAGGAAACACCATATATTTT
TRBV29-1	TRBJ1-1	once	TRBD1	CSVGFRGQGSKAFF	TGCAGCGTTGGATTTCGGGGACAGGGATCTAAAGCTTTCTTT
TRBV7-2	TRBJ1-1	few	-	CASSLAPGVNTEAFF	TGTGCCAGCAGCTTAGCGCCAGGGGTGAACACTGAAGCTTTCTTT
TRBV29-1	TRBJ1-2	few	-	CSVEARQEYGYTF	TGCAGCGTTGAAGCCCGACAGGAGTATGGCTACACCTTC
TRBV30	TRBJ1-2	-	-	CAWSVTGKGYTF	TGTGCCTGGAGTGTAACGGGGAAGGGCTACACCTTC
TRBV28	TRBJ1-3	-	-	CASAHGGASGNTIYF	TGTGCCAGCGCTCATGGCGGCGCGTCTGGAAACACCATATATTTT
TRBV19	TRBJ2-6	-	-	CASSRGRVPSGANVLTF	TGTGCCAGTAGTCGCGGCAGGGTACCCTCTGGGGCCAACGTCCTGACTTTC
TRBV19	TRBJ2-7	-	TRBD2	CASSVGGGTREQYF	TGTGCCAGTAGTGTCGGGGGGGGTACGAGGGAGCAGTACTTC